This TCR beta chain was documented in a study of CD8 T cells in Susac syndrome. The authors reverse transcribed roughly 0.5 to 1 ug RNA with random hexamers. A single record per CDR3 protein comes from TCRdb applying MiXCR to the immunoSEQ multiplex PCR reads. The sample shows about 290,000 distinct CDR3 sequences, over 75% of them seen only once. Germline V gives CDR1 DFQATT, CDR2 SNEGSKA (reference sequence). This CDR3 has 13 amino acids. V lost 6 bases and J lost 0, with 12 bases in between. Sequencing of TCR beta drew on CD8+ and CD4+ T cells from blood. TEMRA cells underwent FACS enrichment and CD8+ and CD4+ T cells underwent negative isolation.

The chain has TRBV20-1 and TRBJ2-7; the D is unclear. The material sequenced was CD8+ T cells from PBMCs. The source of this sequence is a human donor with multiple sclerosis. The CDR3 loop is CSATGRLSYEQYF. CDR3 coding DNA: TGCAGTGCCACTGGACGACTCTCCTACGAGCAGTACTTC.